What follows describes a single T cell receptor beta chain. Antigen unknown. A multiplex PCR was run with 60 Vbeta primers and 13 Jbeta primers. Clones were sequenced by immunoSEQ multiplex PCR, and TCRdb holds only the in-frame ones, with some missing. This sample has some 120,000 clones, with roughly 82% found just once. The sample is drawn from a study of cytomegalovirus exposure and HLA in healthy donors. Study-level points and caveats: Testing in vitro showed a few CMV-associated chains specific for CMV antigens.

Germline V gene data show CDR1 as SGHNT and CDR2 as YYREEE (reference sequence). After removal of 4 bases from V and 5 bases from J, the junction contained 3 bases not matched to a gene. The CDR3 spans 12 residues. Sequencing input: PBMCs. The chain links TRBV5-4 to TRBJ2-7, with 7 bases matching TRBD1. This TCR derives from a woman in her late teens or twenties in good health and CMV-seropositive. The CDR3 DNA is TGTGCCAGCAGCCAGACAGGGAACGAGCAGTACTTC. Protein: CASSQTGNEQYF. The full variable domain, with the rest looked up from reference TRBV5-4 and TRBJ2-7, is ETGVTQSPTHLIKTRGQQVTLRCSSQSGHNTVSWYQQALGQGPQFIFQYYREEENGRGNFPPRFSGLQFPNYSSELNVNALELDDSALYLCASSQTGNEQYFGPGTRLTVT.